These 6 T cell receptor beta chains were sequenced from one sample in a study of cytomegalovirus exposure and HLA in healthy donors. Primers included in the PCR were 60 Vbeta and 13 Jbeta primers. Clones were read by immunoSEQ multiplex PCR, and TCRdb kept only the in-frame ones, dropping some. The table shows about 120,000 clones, with roughly 80% occurring only once. What was sequenced was PBMCs. These TCRs come from a female donor in good health and CMV-seropositive.

The chain employs TRBV15 and TRBJ1-2; TRBD1 aligns across 7 bases. CDR1 and CDR2 from the germline V gene are LNHNV and YYDKDF (reference sequence). With 5 bases clipped from V and 7 bases from J, the junction kept 13 bases outside the gene matches. The CDR3 sequence is 15 residues long. The CDR3 region has the DNA TGTGCCACCAGCCGAACCCTGGGGACAGCAAGTGGCTACACCTTC. Protein sequence: CATSRTLGTASGYTF.

The J gene is TRBJ1-1, the V gene TRBV5-1, with 8 bases identical to TRBD1. The junction had 9 bases not matched to a gene; V was cut back by 1 base and J by 7 bases. This CDR3 comprises 15 residues. Germline V gene data show CDR1 as SGHRS and CDR2 as YFSETQ. The CDR3 nucleotides read TGCGCCAGCAGCTTGTTCTCCCATGGACAGGGTGAAGCTTTCTTT. Amino acid sequence: CASSLFSHGQGEAFF.

The chain carries TRBV27 and TRBJ2-7; 8 bases fit TRBD1. Germline CDR1 is MNHEY and CDR2 is SMNVEV (reference sequence). The CDR3 has 14 amino acids. After removal of 6 bases from V and 4 bases from J, the junction contained 8 bases not matched to a gene. The CDR3 here is CASSAGTGPYEQYF. The DNA of the CDR3 is TGTGCCAGCAGCGCGGGGACAGGTCCATACGAGCAGTACTTC.

The CDR3 sequence: CASSSRGTGGRETQYF. The DNA for the CDR3 is TGTGCCAGCAGCTCGAGGGGGACAGGGGGGAGAGAGACCCAGTACTTC. The chain carries TRBV7-2 and TRBJ2-5; TRBD1 aligns across 11 bases. The CDR3 is made up of 16 amino acids. Germline CDR1 SGHTA, CDR2 FQGNSA. Germline trimming cut 4 bases from V and 4 bases from J; bases unmatched to any gene: 8. The full variable domain, rest sourced from reference TRBV7-2 and TRBJ2-5, is GAGVSQSPSNKVTEKGKDVELRCDPISGHTALYWYRQSLGQGLEFLIYFQGNSAPDKSGLPSDRFSAERTGGSVSTLTIQRTQQEDSAVYLCASSSRGTGGRETQYFGPGTRLLVL.

The rearrangement links TRBV6-6 to TRBJ1-6; D is perhaps TRBD1 (5 bases). V was pared by 7 bases and J by 8 bases, with 6 bases between. This CDR3 region has 11 residues. The germline V gene encodes CDR1 MNHNY and CDR2 SVGAGI (reference sequence). CDR3 loop: CASKGDSPLHF. The CDR3 DNA is TGTGCCAGCAAAGGGGATTCACCCCTCCACTTT.

V and J are TRBV13 and TRBJ1-1, with a possible D match to TRBD1 (5 bases). Germline CDR1 reads PRHDT; CDR2 reads FYEKMQ (reference sequence). The CDR3 totals 14 residues. Trimming cost V 6 bases and J 3 bases, with 14 bases left between them. The CDR3 protein is CASSPQEFDTEAFF. In DNA form, the CDR3 reads TGTGCCAGCAGTCCACAGGAGTTTGACACTGAAGCTTTCTTT.